The 2 T cell receptor beta chains in this list originate from one sample, sequenced in a study of shared clonotypes between healthy human individuals (TCRdb year 2020). CD8 naive samples were obtained by positive selection for CCR7 among CD45RO-negative cells, yielding a CD45RA+CCR7+ population from which TemRA cells were excluded. Libraries came from the immunoSEQ multiplex PCR assay. TCRdb limited this immuneACCESS table to in-frame rearrangements with V and J called. A share of clones is missing; checked studies link under half to unresolved V genes, and the rest is unexplained. The sample table contains about 2,100,000 clones; only one count was recorded for about 92% of them. The top ten clones comprise approximately 1.7% of the sample. Sequenced material: naive CD8+ T cells from PBMCs. The cell subset or site label corresponds to: CD45RA+CCR7+. Receptors originate from a man aged 18 to 30 in good health. Some clones in this sample may be carry-over from other donors' samples.

The chain uses TRBV7-8 and TRBJ1-5; D unresolved. CDR3 length: 14 residues. Germline values: CDR1 SGHVS, CDR2 FQNEAQ. Trimming cost V 2 bases and J 6 bases, with 11 bases left between them. CDR3 loop: CASSLIPSPQPQHF. The CDR3 nucleotides are TGTGCCAGCAGCTTAATCCCTAGTCCTCAGCCCCAGCATTTT.

This chain links TRBV6-1 with TRBJ2-2; D is unclear. The germline gives CDR1 MNHNS, CDR2 SASEGT. The CDR3 has 14 residues. The V end was cut by 6 bases, the J end by 0 bases, with 8 bases between. CDR3 residues: CASRPRPNTGELFF. DNA for the CDR3: TGTGCCAGCAGGCCACGGCCGAACACCGGGGAGCTGTTTTTT.